Sequencing of this T cell receptor (beta chain) was carried out in a study of vaccination and CD4 T cells after COVID-19. Study-wide points: Median reactive clonotypes, those recognizing SARS-CoV-2, rose from 21 to 38, not significantly.

This CDR3 region has 13 residues. The germline V and J ends were trimmed by 4 bases and 0 bases, with 6 bases remaining between them. Germline lookup yields CDR1 SQVTM and CDR2 ANQGSEA. On this clonotype itself: Its antigen is not known.

Treatment meaning: roughly 11-day PBMC culture with coronavirus spike peptide pools or control peptides (ViraFEST assay). Approximately 2 million PBMCs were grown per well alongside about 10 IU/ml IL-2 and 9.5 to 10 ug/ml peptide pools. The Oncomine TCR Beta short-read assay generated sequence data from the DNA of cultured CD4+ T cells. Scientists extracted genomic DNA from CD4+ T cells grown in culture. TCRdb used MiXCR to reprocess the PCR reads, holding one entry per CDR3 protein. This table has about 16,000 distinct CDR3 sequences, 44% appearing once. The material sequenced was CD4+ T cells from blood, cultured in vitro, taken after SARS-CoV-2 vaccination. The rearrangement joins TRBV29-1 to TRBJ2-2; D is unclear. This TCR derives from a human donor who had recovered from COVID-19. The CDR3 DNA follows: TGCAGCGTTGTGGATACGAACACCGGGGAGCTGTTTTTT. Amino acid sequence: CSVVDTNTGELFF.